The clone carrying this T cell receptor (beta chain) counts as medium-sized. TCRdb reprocessed the PCR reads with MiXCR, giving one entry per CDR3 protein. Altogether nearly 8,500 distinct CDR3 sequences are present, 33% being singletons, with the ten largest covering 4% to 5.5%. This sample stems from a study of molecular identifiers for immune sequencing clone quantification. Study-level information: Five aliquots were made in replicates from the RNA of around 20,000 or 100,000 naive CD8 cells, and four were sequenced.

Germline-derived CDR1 and CDR2 are SQVTM and ANQGSEA. Trimming took 5 bases from V and 4 from J, leaving 11 bases between them. The CDR3 is 12 residues long. The receptor was isolated from a human donor in good health. Some libraries in this study had Jurkat cell RNA spiked in. Source material: naive CD8+ T cells from blood, with Jurkat cell RNA spiked in. The subset denotes: FACS-sorted CD8+CD4-CCR7+CD45RA+ naive T cells. This chain joins TRBV29-1 and TRBJ2-5; D remains ambiguous. The chain's CDR3 is CSVLLETETQYF. CDR3 sequence (DNA): TGCAGCGTTCTATTAGAAACAGAGACCCAGTACTTC. The whole variable domain, remainder taken from reference TRBV29-1 and TRBJ2-5, is SAVISQKPSRDICQRGTSLTIQCQVDSQVTMMFWYRQQPGQSLTLIATANQGSEATYESGFVIDKFPISRPNLTFSTLTVSNMSPEDSSIYLCSVLLETETQYFGPGTRLLVL.